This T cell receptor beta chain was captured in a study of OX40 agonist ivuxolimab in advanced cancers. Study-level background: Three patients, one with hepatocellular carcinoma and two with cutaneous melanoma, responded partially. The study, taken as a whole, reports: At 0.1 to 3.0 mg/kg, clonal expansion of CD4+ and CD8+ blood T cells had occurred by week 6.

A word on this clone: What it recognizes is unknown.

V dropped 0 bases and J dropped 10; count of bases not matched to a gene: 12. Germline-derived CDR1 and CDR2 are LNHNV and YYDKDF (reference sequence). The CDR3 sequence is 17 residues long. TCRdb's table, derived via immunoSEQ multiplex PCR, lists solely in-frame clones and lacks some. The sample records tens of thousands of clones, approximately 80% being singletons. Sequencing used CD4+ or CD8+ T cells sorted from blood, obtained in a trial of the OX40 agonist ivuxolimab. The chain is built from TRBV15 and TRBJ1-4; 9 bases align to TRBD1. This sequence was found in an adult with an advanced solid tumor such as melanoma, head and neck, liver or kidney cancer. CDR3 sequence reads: CATSRDWDRARIGKLFF. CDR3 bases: TGTGCCACCAGCAGAGATTGGGACAGGGCCCGGATTGGAAAACTGTTTTTT.